This is a list of T cell receptor beta chains from one sample in a study of T cell changes during pregnancy in multiple sclerosis. Using immunoSEQ multiplex PCR, the repertoire was profiled, and TCRdb retains in-frame clones only, with some absent. The profile shows tens of thousands of clones, around 92% of them singletons. Source: CD4+ T cells from peripheral blood mononuclear cells, taken in the second trimester of pregnancy. These receptors originate from a female donor in good health, enrolled as a control in a pregnancy study. The CDR3 runs from the conserved cysteine through the conserved F or W. A D gene is named only where the DNA matches it firmly. Part of the rows lack a size; the others show once, few, many or a class for expanded clones.

>13|-|TRBV6-5|TRBJ2-5|TRBD1
TGTGCCAGCAGTCGACAGGGACGGGAGACCCAGTACTTC
CASSRQGRETQYF
>19|-|TRBV7-9|TRBJ2-5|TRBD1
TGTGCCAGCAGCTTAGCCTTTCTCGGGGCAGGGGGTAAACAAGAGACCCAGTACTTC
CASSLAFLGAGGKQETQYF
>14|-|TRBV7-8|TRBJ2-7|-
TGTGCCAGCAGCTTAGATAGAGGGGGCTACGAGCAGTACTTC
CASSLDRGGYEQYF
>14|-|TRBV27|TRBJ1-2|-
TGTGCCAGCAGTTTATCCGACAGGACTTATGGCTACACCTTC
CASSLSDRTYGYTF
>15|-|TRBV2|TRBJ2-3|-
TGTGCCAGCAGCCTCGAGGGGGGGCTTGCAGATACGCAGTATTTT
CASSLEGGLADTQYF
>16|-|TRBV5-4|TRBJ2-2|-
TGTGCCAGCAGCCGAGCCGGGGGAGCGAACACCGGGGAGCTGTTTTTT
CASSRAGGANTGELFF
>16|-|TRBV30|TRBJ2-1|TRBD2
TGTGCCTGGTCCCTTGGGGGTAGCGGGTTTTACAATGAGCAGTTCTTC
CAWSLGGSGFYNEQFF
>15|-|TRBV4-2|TRBJ1-4|-
TGTGCCAGCAGCCAAGGGGAACGGGGGGATGAAAAACTGTTTTTT
CASSQGERGDEKLFF
>16|once|TRBV4-1|TRBJ2-3|TRBD1
TGCGCCAGCAGCCAACAGGGGGCGCGGTCATCAGATACGCAGTATTTT
CASSQQGARSSDTQYF
>12|-|TRBV25-1|TRBJ2-5|TRBD1
TGTGCCAGCAGACGGGACAGTGGGACCCAGTACTTC
CASRRDSGTQYF
>15|-|TRBV7-9|TRBJ2-5|TRBD2
TGTGCCAGCAGTGTAGAGGGACTACCCGGGGTAGGCCAGTACTTC
CASSVEGLPGVGQYF
>13|-|TRBV5-4|TRBJ1-2|TRBD1
TGTGCCAGCAGCTCAACAGGGGACTATGGCTACACCTTC
CASSSTGDYGYTF
>17|-|TRBV27|TRBJ2-1|-
TGTGCCAGCAGTCCTCGATCTAGCGCAAGTGCCTACAATGAGCAGTTCTTC
CASSPRSSASAYNEQFF
>13|-|TRBV5-5|TRBJ2-7|-
TGTGCCAGCAGCTTGGATGGCCTACAAGGGGGTTACTTC
CASSLDGLQGGYF
>11|once|TRBV20-1|TRBJ2-1|-
TGCAGTGCCCATTTGCGGAATGAGCAGTTCTTC
CSAHLRNEQFF
>14|-|TRBV30|TRBJ1-6|-
TGTGCCTGGAGTAGAGGTCAGGGAAATTCACCCCTCCACTTT
CAWSRGQGNSPLHF